Listed below are T cell receptor beta chains from one sample, sequenced in a study of CD8 T cells in Susac syndrome. TCRdb reprocessed the immunoSEQ multiplex PCR reads with MiXCR, giving one entry per CDR3 protein. Of over 100,000 distinct CDR3 sequences listed, about nine tenths are singletons. The specimen was CD8+ T cells from PBMCs. Source of these receptors: a human donor in good health. CDR3s include the opening cysteine and the closing phenylalanine or tryptophan. The order of the fields is D gene, V gene, J gene, clone size, CDR3 protein, CDR3 DNA. A D gene is named only where the DNA matches it firmly. Expanded clones are given a class, and other clones once, few, many or no size at all.

D: -; V: TRBV6-1; J: TRBJ2-7; size: -; CDR3: CASTSTDHYEQYF; DNA: TGTGCCAGCACCTCGACTGATCACTACGAGCAGTACTTC
D: -; V: TRBV6-2/TRBV6-3; J: TRBJ1-5; size: -; CDR3: CASSSLKGSNQPQHF; DNA: TGTGCCAGCAGTTCTCTAAAAGGGAGCAATCAGCCCCAGCATTTT
D: -; V: TRBV5-1; J: TRBJ2-2; size: -; CDR3: CASSWTALTGELFF; DNA: TGCGCCAGCAGCTGGACGGCCCTCACCGGGGAGCTGTTTTTT
D: -; V: TRBV7-2; J: TRBJ2-1; size: -; CDR3: CAAGSNINNEQFF; DNA: TGTGCCGCAGGCTCCAACATAAACAATGAGCAGTTCTTC
D: -; V: TRBV15; J: TRBJ2-7; size: -; CDR3: CATSANSQREQYF; DNA: TGTGCCACCAGCGCAAACAGTCAGCGGGAGCAGTACTTC
D: TRBD1; V: TRBV6-6; J: TRBJ1-3; size: -; CDR3: CASRTGRNSGNTIYF; DNA: TGTGCCAGTAGGACAGGGCGAAACTCTGGAAACACCATATATTTT
D: -; V: TRBV7-9; J: TRBJ1-6; size: -; CDR3: CASSLVLGRRNSPLHF; DNA: TGTGCCAGCAGCTTGGTCTTAGGCAGACGGAATTCACCCCTCCACTTT
D: TRBD1; V: TRBV7-9; J: TRBJ2-7; size: -; CDR3: CASSSRDRGMQYF; DNA: TGTGCCAGCAGCAGCCGGGACAGGGGTATGCAGTACTTC
D: -; V: TRBV7-9; J: TRBJ1-4; size: -; CDR3: CASSGTGSANEKLFF; DNA: TGTGCCAGCTCGGGAACAGGCTCGGCTAATGAAAAACTGTTTTTT
D: -; V: TRBV29-1; J: TRBJ2-1; size: -; CDR3: CSVAVTGARGSSSYNEQFF; DNA: TGCAGCGTCGCCGTGACTGGCGCTCGGGGGTCAAGCTCCTACAATGAGCAGTTCTTC
D: -; V: TRBV5-1; J: TRBJ2-7; size: -; CDR3: CASTLPGYEQYF; DNA: TGCGCCAGCACCCTGCCTGGCTACGAGCAGTACTTC
D: -; V: TRBV19; J: TRBJ1-6; size: -; CDR3: CATYGRGQNNSPLHF; DNA: TGTGCCACCTATGGGAGAGGACAGAACAATTCACCCCTCCACTTT
D: -; V: TRBV29-1; J: TRBJ2-2; size: -; CDR3: CSVGEGGELFF; DNA: TGCAGCGTTGGGGAAGGCGGGGAGCTGTTTTTT
D: -; V: TRBV20-1; J: TRBJ1-1; size: -; CDR3: CSARDDGNTEAFF; DNA: TGCAGTGCTAGGGATGACGGAAACACTGAAGCTTTCTTT
D: TRBD2; V: TRBV14; J: TRBJ2-5; size: -; CDR3: CASSLVAGTGETQYF; DNA: TGTGCCAGCAGCCTTGTAGCGGGAACTGGGGAGACCCAGTACTTC
D: -; V: TRBV30; J: TRBJ1-2; size: -; CDR3: CAWSGFPGMHTF; DNA: TGTGCCTGGAGTGGGTTCCCGGGGATGCACACCTTC
D: -; V: TRBV6-5; J: TRBJ1-5; size: -; CDR3: CASSPAGVGNQPQHF; DNA: TGTGCCAGTTCCCCGGCGGGGGTGGGCAATCAGCCCCAGCATTTT
D: TRBD1; V: TRBV5-1; J: TRBJ2-7; size: -; CDR3: CASRSGTGRYEQYF; DNA: TGCGCCAGCAGATCCGGGACAGGAAGATACGAGCAGTACTTC
D: TRBD1; V: TRBV7-9; J: TRBJ1-2; size: once; CDR3: CASSRPDREYGYTF; DNA: TGTGCCAGCAGCCGCCCGGACAGGGAGTATGGCTACACCTTC
D: TRBD2; V: TRBV6-2/TRBV6-3; J: TRBJ2-1; size: -; CDR3: CASSYRRGAGVYNEQFF; DNA: TGTGCCAGCAGTTATCGGCGGGGAGCGGGGGTCTACAATGAGCAGTTCTTC
D: -; V: TRBV7-3; J: TRBJ2-1; size: -; CDR3: CASSAGGAVSYNEQFF; DNA: TGTGCCAGCAGCGCTGGCGGGGCTGTCTCCTACAATGAGCAGTTCTTC
D: -; V: TRBV6-2/TRBV6-3; J: TRBJ1-6; size: -; CDR3: CASSYSPGREDSYNSPLHF; DNA: TGTGCCAGCAGTTACTCACCGGGACGTGAGGACTCCTATAATTCACCCCTCCACTTT
D: -; V: TRBV3-1; J: TRBJ1-6; size: -; CDR3: CASSQDVNSPLHF; DNA: TGTGCCAGCAGCCAGGATGTGAATTCACCCCTCCACTTT
D: -; V: TRBV3-1; J: TRBJ2-2; size: -; CDR3: CASSRPFRTGELFF; DNA: TGTGCCAGCAGCCGACCCTTCAGGACCGGGGAGCTGTTTTTT
D: -; V: TRBV20-1; J: TRBJ2-6; size: -; CDR3: CSARDEGSVSGANVLTF; DNA: TGCAGTGCTAGAGATGAAGGGTCAGTTTCTGGGGCCAACGTCCTGACTTTC
D: TRBD1; V: TRBV19; J: TRBJ2-7; size: -; CDR3: CASSWTGADYEQYF; DNA: TGTGCCAGTAGTTGGACAGGGGCTGACTACGAGCAGTACTTC
D: -; V: TRBV20-1; J: TRBJ1-4; size: -; CDR3: CSAETPGRYEKLFF; DNA: TGCAGTGCTGAAACCCCCGGCCGTTATGAAAAACTGTTTTTT
D: -; V: TRBV10-3; J: TRBJ1-2; size: once; CDR3: CAISITDSSRVTGYTF; DNA: TGTGCCATCAGCATAACGGACAGCAGCCGGGTGACTGGCTACACCTTC
D: -; V: TRBV25-1; J: TRBJ2-4; size: -; CDR3: CATVRIAKNIQYF; DNA: TGTGCCACCGTAAGGATAGCCAAAAACATTCAGTACTTC
D: -; V: TRBV19; J: TRBJ1-1; size: -; CDR3: CASLPTSAGNTEAFF; DNA: TGTGCCAGCCTACCCACCTCGGCAGGGAACACTGAAGCTTTCTTT
D: -; V: TRBV5-1; J: TRBJ1-2; size: -; CDR3: CASSLARGQSGYTF; DNA: TGCGCCAGCAGCTTGGCGAGGGGCCAGAGTGGCTACACCTTC
D: TRBD1; V: TRBV6-6; J: TRBJ1-2; size: -; CDR3: CASSNIGQGADGYTF; DNA: TGTGCCAGCAGCAATATAGGACAGGGGGCAGATGGCTACACCTTC
D: -; V: TRBV20-1; J: TRBJ2-1; size: -; CDR3: CSARGHNEQFF; DNA: TGCAGTGCTAGAGGACACAATGAGCAGTTCTTC
D: -; V: TRBV18; J: TRBJ1-2; size: -; CDR3: CASSPPHGQGYTF; DNA: TGTGCCAGCTCCCCACCCCACGGACAAGGCTACACCTTC
D: -; V: TRBV20-1; J: TRBJ1-2; size: -; CDR3: CSARDEGRGYGYTF; DNA: TGCAGTGCTAGAGATGAGGGGAGGGGCTATGGCTACACCTTC
D: -; V: TRBV10-3; J: TRBJ1-5; size: few; CDR3: CAISESDQPQHF; DNA: TGTGCCATCAGTGAGTCGGACCAGCCCCAGCATTTT
D: -; V: TRBV6-5; J: TRBJ1-1; size: -; CDR3: CASIAAGGNTEAFF; DNA: TGTGCCAGCATCGCCGCAGGAGGGAACACTGAAGCTTTCTTT
D: -; V: TRBV5-6; J: TRBJ2-5; size: -; CDR3: CASSPGGREETQYF; DNA: TGTGCCAGCAGCCCCGGGGGGCGGGAAGAGACCCAGTACTTC
D: -; V: TRBV2; J: TRBJ2-5; size: -; CDR3: CASSPALAGETQYF; DNA: TGTGCCAGCAGTCCAGCACTAGCAGGAGAGACCCAGTACTTC
D: -; V: TRBV5-1; J: TRBJ2-7; size: -; CDR3: CASSSMTYEQYF; DNA: TGCGCCAGCAGCTCGATGACCTACGAGCAGTACTTC
D: -; V: TRBV29-1; J: TRBJ2-1; size: -; CDR3: CSVVKSYNEQFF; DNA: TGCAGCGTTGTAAAATCCTACAATGAGCAGTTCTTC
D: -; V: TRBV7-6; J: TRBJ2-2; size: -; CDR3: CASSPEGGGELFF; DNA: TGTGCCAGCAGCCCTGAGGGTGGCGGGGAGCTGTTTTTT
D: TRBD1; V: TRBV5-1; J: TRBJ2-2; size: -; CDR3: CASRDGTVNTGELFF; DNA: TGCGCCAGCAGGGATGGGACAGTAAACACCGGGGAGCTGTTTTTT
D: TRBD1; V: TRBV5-6; J: TRBJ1-2; size: -; CDR3: CASSPRQGSGGYTF; DNA: TGTGCCAGCAGCCCCCGACAGGGATCCGGTGGCTACACCTTC
D: -; V: TRBV4-1; J: TRBJ2-2; size: -; CDR3: CASSQETRVTGELFF; DNA: TGCGCCAGCAGCCAAGAGACCAGGGTGACCGGGGAGCTGTTTTTT
D: -; V: TRBV13; J: TRBJ2-2; size: -; CDR3: CASRPQGTGELFF; DNA: TGTGCCAGCAGGCCTCAGGGCACCGGGGAGCTGTTTTTT